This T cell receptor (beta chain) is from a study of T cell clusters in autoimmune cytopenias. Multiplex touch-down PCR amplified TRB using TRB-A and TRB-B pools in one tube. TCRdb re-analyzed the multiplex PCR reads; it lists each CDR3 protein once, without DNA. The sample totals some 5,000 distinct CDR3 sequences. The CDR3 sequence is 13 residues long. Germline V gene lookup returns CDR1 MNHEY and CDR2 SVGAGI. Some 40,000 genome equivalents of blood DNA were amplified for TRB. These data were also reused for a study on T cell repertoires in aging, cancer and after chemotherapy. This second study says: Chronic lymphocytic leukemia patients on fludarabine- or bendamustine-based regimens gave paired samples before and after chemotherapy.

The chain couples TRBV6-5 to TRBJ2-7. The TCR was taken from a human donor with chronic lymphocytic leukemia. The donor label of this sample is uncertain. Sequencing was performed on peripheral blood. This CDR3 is CASSYSTGREQYF.